This TCR beta chain was sequenced during a study of CD4 and CD8 cells across lung adenocarcinoma regions. Localized lung adenocarcinoma, a non-small cell lung cancer, affected the donors. The germline gives CDR1 MNHNS, CDR2 SASEGT. This CDR3 comprises 14 residues. V was pared by 2 bases and J by 10 bases, with 12 bases between. TCRdb analysed the PCR reads with MiXCR anew, one entry per CDR3 protein. The data show 2,500 to 3,500 distinct CDR3 sequences, roughly 64% seen once. The specimen sequenced was CD4+ T cells from the margin of a lung tumor. The rearrangement uses TRBV6-1 and TRBJ1-6, with D possibly matching TRBD1 (6 bases). This sequence originates from a female donor with lung adenocarcinoma. The CD4 and CD8 labels of this study may be unreliable. CDR3 loop: CASSEIRGGSPLHF. For the CDR3, the DNA is TGTGCCAGCAGTGAAATCAGGGGTGGATCACCCCTCCACTTT.